This T cell receptor beta chain was sequenced for a study of blood T cell repertoires in COVID-19. Study-wide background: Researchers got acute and convalescent COVID-19 samples from the United States, Italy and Spain.

V gave up 3 bases and J gave up 3 bases; unmatched junction bases: 6. The CDR3 covers 16 residues. Germline values: CDR1 MGHRA, CDR2 YSYEKL. It was during active infection that Seattle patients were enrolled and then longitudinally followed. Per the study methods: Amplifying reference gene primers gave estimates of nucleated cell counts. Assay used: immunoSEQ multiplex PCR; TCRdb lists only in-frame clones, some missing. The V and J calls and clone size were taken over from that table, and D and trimming were inferred from the DNA. The profile covers almost 400,000 clones, with 70% to 90% appearing a single time and about 2% taken by the ten largest.

The sample comprised peripheral blood. This chain connects TRBV4-1 to TRBJ2-1; 9 positions agree with TRBD2. The clonotype originates from a woman aged 55-70 years with COVID-19, enrolled during active disease. For the CDR3, the DNA is TGCGCCAGCAGCCACGAAAGCGGGGGGCTCTACAATGAGCAGTTCTTC. It codes for CASSHESGGLYNEQFF.